This TCR beta chain was sequenced in a study of T cells in Graves' hyperthyroidism and ophthalmopathy. Study information: Specimen type is peripheral blood, collected at initial diagnosis prior to any treatment. Study findings and constraints: Ophthalmopathy, which appeared later, was predicted by the model a median roughly 6.6 months before onset.

Regions amplified from RNA transcripts were the TCR beta CDR3 regions. Primed by the HTBI set, a first-round RT-PCR was run on the TCR CDR3. TCRdb called the multiplex PCR reads again in MiXCR, with one record for every CDR3 protein. The profile covers around 620,000 distinct CDR3 sequences, with roughly 16% appearing a single time and 3.5% to 4% taken by the ten largest. This clonotype was seen many times. What it binds is unknown. Per the germline V gene, CDR1 is MGHDK and CDR2 is SYGVNS. Trimming took 8 bases from V and 0 from J, leaving 5 bases between them. There are 11 residues in the CDR3. The chain carries TRBV25-1 and TRBJ2-7; D remains ambiguous. Material: blood. The TCR originated in a woman aged 25-40 years with Graves' hyperthyroidism. The CDR3 reads CASRISYEQYF. In DNA form, the CDR3 reads TGTGCCAGCCGTATCTCCTACGAGCAGTACTTC.